Sequencing of this T cell receptor (beta chain) was carried out in a study of T cell responses to AZD1222 COVID-19 vaccine. Using immunoSEQ multiplex PCR, the repertoire was profiled, and TCRdb retains in-frame clones only, with some absent. The repertoire holds 250,000 to 300,000 clones, almost 95% seen once, with 0.5% to 0.7% in the top ten. Germline V gives CDR1 MGHRA, CDR2 YSYEKL. V gave up 4 bases and J gave up 3 bases, with 10 bases separating them. The CDR3 sequence is 14 residues long. The chain has TRBV4-1 and TRBJ2-1; a weak D match, TRBD2 (6 bases). The source was peripheral blood, collected 28 days after the second AZD1222 dose. The clonotype was recovered from an adult who received the AZD1222 COVID-19 vaccine. This chain's CDR3 is CASSPQDYYNEQFF. CDR3 nucleotide sequence: TGCGCCAGCAGCCCCCAGGACTACTACAATGAGCAGTTCTTC.